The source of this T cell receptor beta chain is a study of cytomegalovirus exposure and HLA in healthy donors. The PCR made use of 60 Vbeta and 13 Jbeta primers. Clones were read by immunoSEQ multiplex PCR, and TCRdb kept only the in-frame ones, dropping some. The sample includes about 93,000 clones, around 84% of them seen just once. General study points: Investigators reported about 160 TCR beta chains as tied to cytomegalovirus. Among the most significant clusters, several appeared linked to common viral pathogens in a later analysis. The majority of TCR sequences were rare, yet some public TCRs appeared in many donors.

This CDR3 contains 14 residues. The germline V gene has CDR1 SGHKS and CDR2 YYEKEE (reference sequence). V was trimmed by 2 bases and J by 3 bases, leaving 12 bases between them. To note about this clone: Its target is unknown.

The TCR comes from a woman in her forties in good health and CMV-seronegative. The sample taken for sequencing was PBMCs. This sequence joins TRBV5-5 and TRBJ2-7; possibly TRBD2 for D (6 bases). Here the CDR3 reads CASSFGGEGYEQYF. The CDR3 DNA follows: TGTGCCAGCAGCTTCGGGGGTGAGGGCTACGAGCAGTACTTC.